This note documents a single T cell receptor beta chain sequence. The CDR3 is 14 residues long. V lost 2 bases to trimming and J lost 4 bases; unmatched junction nucleotides: 4. Looked up from germline, CDR1 is SGHVS and CDR2 is FQNEAQ. The protocol was immunoSEQ multiplex PCR, while the TCRdb copy is restricted to in-frame clones and leaves out a portion. The table shows about 98,000 clones, with 92% occurring only once. The data were taken from a study of control samples from healthy donors and cancer patients. V usage is TRBV7-8 and J usage is TRBJ2-7; 8 bases match TRBD1. This TCR was sampled from a woman aged 18-29 years in good health. The sample comprised blood. CDR3 sequence reads: CASSLQGASYEQYF. CDR3 in DNA: TGTGCCAGCAGCTTACAGGGGGCGAGTTACGAGCAGTACTTC.